These 18 T cell receptor beta chains share one sample of origin, sequenced in a study of cytomegalovirus exposure and HLA in healthy donors. Primers for the PCR totalled 60 Vbeta and 13 Jbeta. Clones were sequenced by immunoSEQ multiplex PCR, and TCRdb holds only the in-frame ones, with some missing. In the table there are approximately 100,000 clones, around two thirds of which are singletons. Specimen: PBMCs. Every receptor here comes from a man in his fifties in good health and CMV-seropositive.

The chain uses TRBV19 and TRBJ1-4, with D perhaps TRBD1 (5 bases). In germline, CDR1 is LNHDA, CDR2 SQIVND (reference sequence). The V end lost 4 bases, the J end lost 6 bases, and 15 bases lay between the germline ends. The CDR3 runs 15 residues. The CDR3 nucleotides read TGTGCCAGTAGTACCCCCTCCCGGGGGGATGAAAAACTGTTTTTT. Encoded protein: CASSTPSRGDEKLFF.

This chain joins TRBV28 and TRBJ1-1; TRBD1 matches 8 bases. This CDR3 has 13 residues. After removal of 6 bases from V and 3 bases from J, the junction contained 3 bases not matched to a gene. CDR1 is MDHEN and CDR2 is SYDVKM in the germline V gene. This CDR3 is CASRTGVYTEAFF. The CDR3 coding sequence is TGTGCCAGCAGGACAGGGGTTTACACTGAAGCTTTCTTT.

The rearrangement uses TRBV5-6 and TRBJ2-1; TRBD2 aligns across 10 bases. J was trimmed by 8 bases and V by 4 bases; bases with no gene match: 12. This CDR3 contains 16 residues. Germline CDR1 is SGHDT and CDR2 is YYEEEE. DNA of the CDR3: TGTGCCAGCAGCCCCCCGTGGCTAGCGGGGGATTATGAGCAGTTCTTC. This sequence encodes CASSPPWLAGDYEQFF.

The chain carries TRBV5-1 and TRBJ2-3; D is uncertain. The CDR3 runs to 14 residues. In germline, CDR1 is SGHRS, CDR2 YFSETQ. Trimming cost V 1 base and J 2 bases, with 8 bases left between them. The CDR3, as DNA: TGCGCCAGCAGCTTGTTGCGCTCCACAGATACGCAGTATTTT. This codes for CASSLLRSTDTQYF.

The count of this clone is one. CDR3 nucleotides: TGCGCCAGCAGCCGAAGAGGACTGCAAGGCCAGCCCCAGCATTTT. Translation: CASSRRGLQGQPQHF. The chain carries TRBV4-1 and TRBJ1-5; D uncertain. CDR3 length: 15 amino acids. Germline V lookup: CDR1 MGHRA, CDR2 YSYEKL. Trimming removed 4 bases at V and 7 bases at J, with 17 bases between.

The chain employs TRBV7-2 and TRBJ2-3; D gene ambiguous. Deletions cut 3 bases from V and 0 bases from J, with 4 bases between. This CDR3 has 13 amino acids. Germline-derived CDR1 and CDR2 are SGHTA and FQGNSA. The CDR3 region is CASSFPSTDTQYF. As DNA, the CDR3 is TGTGCCAGCAGCTTCCCGAGCACAGATACGCAGTATTTT.

V and J are TRBV19 and TRBJ2-3, with unresolved D. Per germline, CDR1 LNHDA and CDR2 SQIVND (reference sequence). V lost 5 bases and J 0 bases, leaving 3 bases between the germline ends. This CDR3 is built from 12 residues. The chain's CDR3 is CASSPSTDTQYF. The CDR3 DNA is TGTGCCAGTAGTCCTAGCACAGATACGCAGTATTTT.

The chain recombines TRBV7-2 with TRBJ2-7; TRBD2 aligns across 15 bases. This CDR3 contains 18 residues. V shed 5 bases, J shed 0 bases, and the junction held 8 bases outside the gene matches. Germline lookup yields CDR1 SGHTA and CDR2 FQGNSA. This chain's CDR3 is CASSIGTSGRSVSYEQYF. DNA of the CDR3: TGTGCCAGCAGCATCGGGACTAGCGGGAGGTCCGTCTCCTACGAGCAGTACTTC.

This chain connects TRBV14 to TRBJ2-1; 11 bases match TRBD1. V dropped 2 bases and J dropped 7; count of bases not matched to a gene: 13. The germline gives CDR1 SGHDN, CDR2 FVKESK. CDR3 length: 18 amino acids. CDR3 in DNA: TGTGCCAGCAGCCAATGGGCCCCCGGACAGGGGGCTTTAAATGAGCAGTTCTTC. Amino acids: CASSQWAPGQGALNEQFF.

The gene calls are TRBV6-1 and TRBJ1-6, with D unresolved. The V and J ends lost 4 bases and 5 bases respectively, with 18 bases between them. The CDR3 has 17 residues. Germline CDR1 and CDR2: MNHNS and SASEGT. CDR3 nucleotide sequence: TGTGCCAGCAGTGTCCAGGTTGTGGAGGGCGATAATTCACCCCTCCACTTT. Its translation is CASSVQVVEGDNSPLHF.

The chain recombines TRBV2 with TRBJ1-1; TRBD1 agrees at 11 bases. Germline CDR1 is SNHLY and CDR2 is FYNNEI. V gave up 6 bases and J gave up 1 base; unmatched junction bases: 4. This CDR3 comprises 15 residues. This CDR3 reads CASRDRGLANTEAFF. The CDR3 DNA reads TGTGCCAGCAGGGACAGGGGGCTAGCGAACACTGAAGCTTTCTTT. Variable domain in full (rest from reference TRBV2 and TRBJ1-1): EPEVTQTPSHQVTQMGQEVILRCVPISNHLYFYWYRQILGQKVEFLVSFYNNEISEKSEIFDDQFSVERPDGSNFTLKIRSTKLEDSAMYFCASRDRGLANTEAFFGQGTRLTVV.

The chain joins TRBV7-8 to TRBJ2-5, with D perhaps matching TRBD2 (5 bases). The closer fit of TRBJ2-7 to the DNA end suggests the J call may be wrong. Germline V gene data show CDR1 as SGHVS and CDR2 as FQNEAQ. The CDR3 totals 15 residues. CDR3 amino acids: CASSFDRTGSYEQYF. The CDR3 DNA is TGTGCCAGCAGCTTTGATCGGACGGGATCCTACGAGCAGTACTTC.

This sequence joins TRBV10-3 and TRBJ2-5; D possibly corresponds to TRBD1 (7 bases). The end of the DNA is better explained by TRBJ2-7, so the J call may be wrong. The CDR3 runs to 12 residues. CDR1 is ENHRY, CDR2 SYGVKD, per germline. The CDR3 loop reads CAAGQTLYEQYF. The CDR3 nucleotides are TGTGCCGCGGGACAGACGCTCTACGAGCAGTACTTC.

This clone was found a few times. V usage is TRBV5-6 and J usage is TRBJ2-1; TRBD2 agrees at 10 bases. Germline loops: CDR1 SGHDT, CDR2 YYEEEE. The CDR3 extends over 17 amino acids. The junction had 5 bases not matched to a gene; V was cut back by 2 bases and J by 0 bases. CDR3 sequence: CASSLYRLAGSYNEQFF. The CDR3 DNA reads as TGTGCCAGCAGCTTATATCGACTAGCGGGCTCCTACAATGAGCAGTTCTTC.

The chain couples TRBV27 to TRBJ2-1, with 11 nucleotides matching TRBD2. The V and J ends lost 6 bases and 4 bases, in that order; junction bases with no gene match: 20. Germline values: CDR1 MNHEY, CDR2 SMNVEV (reference sequence). The CDR3 consists of 20 residues. CDR3 nucleotide sequence: TGTGCCAGCAGCCCTCTCCGCGCTAGCGGGAGGATAGGGCGGTACAATGAGCAGTTCTTC. Translation: CASSPLRASGRIGRYNEQFF.

DNA for the CDR3: TGTGCCAGCAGCCAAGGACAGGGAGAGCTCTACGAGCAGTACTTC. Its translation: CASSQGQGELYEQYF. The rearrangement links TRBV11-2 to TRBJ2-7; the match to TRBD1 covers 8 bases. The length of the CDR3 is 15 residues. J lost 3 bases, V lost 5 bases, and 9 bases had no gene match. From germline, CDR1 is SGHAT and CDR2 FQNNGV.

This clone was seen more than once but under ten times. The V call is TRBV7-6, the J call TRBJ1-4; perhaps TRBD1 as D (6 bases). The CDR3 extends over 17 amino acids. V shed 5 bases and J shed 0 bases, with 16 bases lying between them. Germline CDR1 and CDR2: SGHVS and FNYEAQ. DNA for the CDR3: TGTGCCAGCAGCCCTCTGACAGGTCTAGCAACTAATGAAAAACTGTTTTTT. This sequence encodes CASSPLTGLATNEKLFF. Variable domain in full (rest from reference TRBV7-6 and TRBJ1-4): GAGVSQSPRYKVTKRGQDVALRCDPISGHVSLYWYRQALGQGPEFLTYFNYEAQQDKSGLPNDRFSAERPEGSISTLTIQRTEQRDSAMYRCASSPLTGLATNEKLFFGSGTQLSVL.

The rearrangement joins TRBV2 to TRBJ2-3; TRBD2 might be the D (5 bases). This CDR3 comprises 12 residues. Trimming cost V 4 bases and J 4 bases, with 6 bases left between them. Germline V gene sequence: CDR1 SNHLY, CDR2 FYNNEI. CDR3 residues: CASSVRADTQYF. The CDR3 nucleotides read TGTGCCAGCAGTGTGAGGGCAGATACGCAGTATTTT. Supplemented by reference TRBV2 and TRBJ2-3, the full variable domain reads EPEVTQTPSHQVTQMGQEVILRCVPISNHLYFYWYRQILGQKVEFLVSFYNNEISEKSEIFDDQFSVERPDGSNFTLKIRSTKLEDSAMYFCASSVRADTQYFGPGTRLTVL.